These T cell receptor beta chains were read from a single sample in a study of stem cell transplantation in POMP-related autoinflammatory disease. TCRdb's table, derived via immunoSEQ multiplex PCR, lists solely in-frame clones and lacks some. Among tens of thousands of clones listed, roughly 91% were seen once. Sequenced material: CD4+ T cells from PBMCs, taken after stem cell transplantation. Receptors were obtained from a human patient with POMP-related autoinflammation and immune dysregulation (PRAID). Some of these T cells may belong to the graft donor. CDR3s leave out the opening cysteine and the closing phenylalanine or tryptophan. The order of the fields is CDR3 protein, V gene.

ATSDLAGEPDTQY TRBV24-1
ASSQGTGGSRTSQH TRBV3-1/TRBV3-2
ASSPLAQPYNEQF TRBV19
ASRRDSPDTEAF TRBV23-1
ASSLGLTDEKLF TRBV7-9
ASRPLYRGRDTQY TRBV27
ASRGSGRVYEQY TRBV6-5
ASSYSVTGKTYEQY TRBV6-6
ASSITGRAGRPPGETQY TRBV19
ASNRLAGRAGELF TRBV2
ASSLEGQGAHEQF TRBV11-2
ASSLSWGAGYNEQF TRBV3-1/TRBV3-2
ASSQVRLAGESETQY TRBV4-1
ASSIDLYGGMNQPQH TRBV19
SVAISRPDTQY TRBV29-1
ATSRGLSGWLETQY TRBV15
SVRASQGETGELF TRBV29-1
ASSMGREGFETQY TRBV18
ASSIQSGGTEAF TRBV19
AWSVTGGETQY TRBV30
SASLQTSGGEQY TRBV20-1
ASSEYLGQAETQY TRBV2
STSGGRETQY TRBV29-1
ATSRAGLTNTEAF TRBV15
ASSFGTGGLNEQF TRBV7-2
ASSFGAARYGYT TRBV28
ASSLALTGLNTEAF TRBV7-2
ASSRQRWPPLSGANVLT TRBV7-8
ASKSVRVNGYT TRBV19
ASRIRVGLAGGNEQF TRBV7-9
ASSTTVSTDTQY TRBV6-5
ASSLETGDPTDTQY TRBV5-8
ASSERSPNTEAF TRBV6-1
ASSLGPGDLDTQY TRBV5-5
ASGQGDYGYT TRBV10-3
ASSYTGGMGQPQH TRBV6-6
ASDMGANEKLF TRBV6-5
ASDGLGHHNYGYT TRBV28
ASSLSGSYTGELF TRBV5-1
ASSLAPGASSGNTIY TRBV5-1
ASSYPGGRRNQETQY TRBV13
ASSQFQGAYNEQF TRBV14
ASHRTSGGLETQY TRBV5-5
ASSSATGQY TRBV6-6
ASSVQGEETQY TRBV5-4
ASGTSGGSQETQY TRBV28
ASSLRGREPF TRBV3-1/TRBV3-2
ASSVTSGTYNEQF TRBV5-1
ASSLGRVNTEAF TRBV5-5
ASSSTGERTDTQY TRBV28
ASSPRTASSYEQY TRBV5-1
ASSPGGQGGRDTQY TRBV7-6
ASSQGQARSYEQY TRBV4-1
ATSDLGNEQF TRBV24-1
ASSLVAGPTGELF TRBV7-7
ASSLDRPREQY TRBV11-2
ASSPAGRGYT TRBV18
ASSISGGGGQPQH TRBV19
ASRPGTGAGNTIY TRBV6-6
ASSLLTGMNTEAF TRBV28